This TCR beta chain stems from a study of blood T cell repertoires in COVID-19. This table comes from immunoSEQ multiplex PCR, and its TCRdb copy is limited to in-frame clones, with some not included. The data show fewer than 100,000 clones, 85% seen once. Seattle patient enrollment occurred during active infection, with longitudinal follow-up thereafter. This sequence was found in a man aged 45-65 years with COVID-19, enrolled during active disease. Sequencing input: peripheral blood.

This CDR3 reads CASSRSGTSSYNEQFF. CDR3 nucleotides: TGTGCCAGCAGCCGTAGCGGGACGAGCTCCTACAATGAGCAGTTCTTC. The rearrangement joins TRBV6-6 to TRBJ2-1; 8 bases are shared with TRBD2. This CDR3 has 16 amino acids. J gave up 0 bases and V 6 bases, and 7 bases lay outside the gene matches. Germline V CDR1 and CDR2: MNHNY, SVGAGI (reference sequence).